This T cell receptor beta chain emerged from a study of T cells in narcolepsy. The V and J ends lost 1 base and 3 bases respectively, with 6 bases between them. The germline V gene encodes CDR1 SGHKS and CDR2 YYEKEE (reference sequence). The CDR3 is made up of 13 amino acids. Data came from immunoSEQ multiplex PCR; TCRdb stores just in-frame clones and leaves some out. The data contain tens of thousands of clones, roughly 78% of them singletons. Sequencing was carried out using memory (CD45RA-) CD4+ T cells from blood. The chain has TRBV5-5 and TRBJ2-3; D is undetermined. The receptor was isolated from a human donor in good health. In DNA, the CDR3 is TGTGCCAGCAGCTTGTGGGGAACAGATACGCAGTATTTT. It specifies CASSLWGTDTQYF.